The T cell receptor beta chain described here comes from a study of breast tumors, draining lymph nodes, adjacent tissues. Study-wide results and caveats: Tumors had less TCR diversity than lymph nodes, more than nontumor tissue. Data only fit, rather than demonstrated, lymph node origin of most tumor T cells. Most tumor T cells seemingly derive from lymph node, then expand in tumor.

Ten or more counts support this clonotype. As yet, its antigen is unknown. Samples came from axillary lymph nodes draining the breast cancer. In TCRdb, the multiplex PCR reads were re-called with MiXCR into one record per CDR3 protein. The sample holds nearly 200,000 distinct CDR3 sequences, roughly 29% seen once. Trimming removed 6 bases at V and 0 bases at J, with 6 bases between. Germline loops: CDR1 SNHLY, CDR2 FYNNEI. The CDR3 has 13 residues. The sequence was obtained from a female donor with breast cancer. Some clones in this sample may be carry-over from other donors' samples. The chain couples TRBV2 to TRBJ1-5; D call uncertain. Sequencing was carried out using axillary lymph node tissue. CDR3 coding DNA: TGTGCCAGCAGCAGGAGTAGCAATCAGCCCCAGCATTTT. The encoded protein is CASSRSSNQPQHF.